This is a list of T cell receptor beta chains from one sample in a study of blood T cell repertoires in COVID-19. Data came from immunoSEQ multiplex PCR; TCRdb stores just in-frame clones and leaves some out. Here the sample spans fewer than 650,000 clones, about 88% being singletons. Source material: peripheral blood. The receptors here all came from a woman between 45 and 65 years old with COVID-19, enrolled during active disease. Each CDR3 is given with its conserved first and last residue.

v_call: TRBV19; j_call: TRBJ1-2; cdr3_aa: CASSPTGYGYTF
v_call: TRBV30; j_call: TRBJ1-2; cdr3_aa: CAWSSGSHGYTF
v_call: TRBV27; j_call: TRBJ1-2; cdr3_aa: CASSPARRSYGYTF
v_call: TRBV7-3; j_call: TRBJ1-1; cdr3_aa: CASSGRENTEAFF
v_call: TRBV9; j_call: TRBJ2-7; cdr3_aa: CASSVGAGGLSYEQYF
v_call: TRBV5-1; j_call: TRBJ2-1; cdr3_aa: CASSLGVSTGLNEQFF
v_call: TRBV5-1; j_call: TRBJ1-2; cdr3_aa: CASSLAGLGREDGGYTF
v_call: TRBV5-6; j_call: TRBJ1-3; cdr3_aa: CASSPGSSGNTIYF
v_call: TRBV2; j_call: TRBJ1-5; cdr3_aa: CASRDTDRTQPQHF
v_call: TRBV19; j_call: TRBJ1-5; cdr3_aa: CASSRTGEPNQPQHF
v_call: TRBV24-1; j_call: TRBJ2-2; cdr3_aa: CATSDSPGTGSNTGELFF
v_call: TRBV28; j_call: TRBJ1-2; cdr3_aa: CASSLEPGNWDGYTF
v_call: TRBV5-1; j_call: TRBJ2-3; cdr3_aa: CASSPGGSADTQYF
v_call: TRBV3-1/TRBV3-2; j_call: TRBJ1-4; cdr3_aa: CASSPDSNEKLFF
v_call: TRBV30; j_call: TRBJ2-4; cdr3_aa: CAWSAVGRGVAKNIQYF
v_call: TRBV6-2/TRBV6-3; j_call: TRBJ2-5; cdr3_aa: CASSYSGLAVETQYF
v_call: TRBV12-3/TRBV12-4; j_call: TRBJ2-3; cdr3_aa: CASSYSGTDTQYF
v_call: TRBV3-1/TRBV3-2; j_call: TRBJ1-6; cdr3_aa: CASSQRPSGLHF
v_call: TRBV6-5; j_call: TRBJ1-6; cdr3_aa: CASSRQGLRSPLHF
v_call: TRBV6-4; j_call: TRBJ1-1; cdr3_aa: CASRQVSNTEAFF
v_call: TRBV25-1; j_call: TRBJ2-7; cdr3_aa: CASSDNRAKGDEQYF
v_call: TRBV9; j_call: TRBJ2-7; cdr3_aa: CASSVGTGVYEQYF
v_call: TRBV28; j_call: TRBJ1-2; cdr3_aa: CASSSRSDRDDYTF
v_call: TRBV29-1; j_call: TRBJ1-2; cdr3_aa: CSVEGTGAFYTF
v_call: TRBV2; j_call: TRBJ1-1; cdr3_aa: CASRGFRGSTEAFF
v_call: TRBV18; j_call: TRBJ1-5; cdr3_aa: CASSPLNSNQPQHF
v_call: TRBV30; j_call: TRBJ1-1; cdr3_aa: CAWRDWTGDTEAFF
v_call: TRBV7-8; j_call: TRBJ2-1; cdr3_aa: CASSLAERHEQFF
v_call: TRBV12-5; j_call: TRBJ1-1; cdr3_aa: CASGPGTGVRTEAFF
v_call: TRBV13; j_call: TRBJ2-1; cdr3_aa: CASSHANPGGQSSYNEQFF